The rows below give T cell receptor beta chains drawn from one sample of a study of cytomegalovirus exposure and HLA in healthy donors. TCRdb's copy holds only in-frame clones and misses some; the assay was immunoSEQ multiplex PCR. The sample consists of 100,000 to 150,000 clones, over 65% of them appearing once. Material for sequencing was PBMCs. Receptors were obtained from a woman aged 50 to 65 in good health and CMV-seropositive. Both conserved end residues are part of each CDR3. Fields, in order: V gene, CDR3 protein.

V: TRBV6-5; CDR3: CASRGSSGITGELFF
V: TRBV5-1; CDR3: CASSLRTGETQYF
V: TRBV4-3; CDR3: CASSPGTGGRNTEAFF
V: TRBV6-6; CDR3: CASSYSRTGDYGYTF
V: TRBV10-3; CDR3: CAIRSTDSHGYTF
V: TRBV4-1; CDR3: CASSQDFDNEQFF
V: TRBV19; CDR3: CASSLGGLAGEGETQYF
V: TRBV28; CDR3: CASSFTGNYEQYF
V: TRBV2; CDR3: CASSTGGAHYGYTF
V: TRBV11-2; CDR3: CASSITVTGTGGSNEKLFF
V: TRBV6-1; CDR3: CASRETAGAYGYTF
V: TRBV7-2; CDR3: CASSRRETQYF
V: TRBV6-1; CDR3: CASSEIQGEQYF
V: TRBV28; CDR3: CASSSTAATGGSGNTIYF
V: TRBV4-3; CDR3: CASSSGTVLSNEQFF
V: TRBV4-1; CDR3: CASSQVLGQSNQPQHF
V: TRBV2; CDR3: CASSGGGNEKLFF
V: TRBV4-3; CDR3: CASSQGTGANYGYTF
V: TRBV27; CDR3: CASSYPSGTYNEQFF
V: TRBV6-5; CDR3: CASSYMGGDTEAFF
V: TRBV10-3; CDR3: CAIRQGQETQYF
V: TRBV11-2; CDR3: CASSLGATGANVLTF
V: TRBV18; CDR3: CASSPPDRGRDEQYF
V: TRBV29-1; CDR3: CSVAGTGLADTQYF
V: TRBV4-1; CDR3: CASSHSSTPTNEKLFF
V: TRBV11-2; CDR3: CASSFFANLETQYF
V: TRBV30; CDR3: CAWSRGNLYGYTF